The rows below give T cell receptor beta chains drawn from one sample of a study of post-analysis software for immune sequencing data. One entry per CDR3 protein results from TCRdb running MiXCR on the PCR reads. The data show 800,000 to 950,000 distinct CDR3 sequences, approximately 57% seen once. Sequences were obtained from blood. The receptor source for this set is a girl under 18 with multiple sclerosis. The CDR3 runs from the conserved cysteine through the conserved F or W. A D gene is named only where the DNA matches it firmly. Some rows have no size entry. The others give once, few or many, or a class for an expanded clone.

TRBJ2-5 12 . TRBV29-1 . TGCAGCGTTTCTGTCCCCCAAGAGACCCAGTACTTC CSVSVPQETQYF
TRBJ2-5 16 TRBD2 TRBV28 . TGTGCCAGCAGTCCCCTACTAGCGGGAGGAGGGGAGACCCAGTACTTC CASSPLLAGGGETQYF
TRBJ2-6 12 . TRBV9 many TGTGCCAGCTCGCCTGGGGCCAACGTCCTGACTTTC CASSPGANVLTF
TRBJ2-1 15 . TRBV7-8 . TGTGCCAGCAGCTTATTCGGGAACTCCTACAATGAGCAGTTCTTC CASSLFGNSYNEQFF
TRBJ2-5 18 TRBD2 TRBV5-8 few TGTGCCAGCAGCTTGGTGATAGCGGGGGCCGGGGACCAAGAGACCCAGTACTTC CASSLVIAGAGDQETQYF
TRBJ2-1 16 TRBD1 TRBV29-1 . TGCAGCGTTGTCCCTAGTAGGACAGGGGAGGTGGATGAGCAGTTCTTC CSVVPSRTGEVDEQFF
TRBJ2-1 16 TRBD2 TRBV5-1 . TGCGCCAGCAGCTGGACTAGCGGAGTCTCCTACAATGAGCAGTTCTTC CASSWTSGVSYNEQFF
TRBJ2-7 16 . TRBV6-1 . TGTGCCAGCAGTGATTTCCCGGGCCTAAGCTCCTACGAGCAGTACTTC CASSDFPGLSSYEQYF
TRBJ2-1 17 TRBD2 TRBV29-1 . TGCAGCGTTGCGTCACTCAGACTAGCGAGCTCCTACAATGAGCAGTTCTTC CSVASLRLASSYNEQFF
TRBJ2-5 12 . TRBV4-2 . TGTGCCAGCAGCCAAGAGTCGGTGACCCAGTACTTC CASSQESVTQYF
TRBJ2-1 13 . TRBV15 . TGTGCCAGCCGGGACGACGACTACAATGAGCAGTTCTTC CASRDDDYNEQFF
TRBJ2-1 15 TRBD2 TRBV20-1 . TGCAGTGCTAGAGCCCCGGGACTAGCGGGATATGAGCAGTTCTTC CSARAPGLAGYEQFF
TRBJ1-2 15 TRBD1 TRBV12-3/TRBV12-4 few TGTGCCAGCAGCTACGGGACAGCCGCTAACTATGGCTACACCTTC CASSYGTAANYGYTF
TRBJ2-1 15 . TRBV18 . TGTGCCAGCTCGCGGGACAGACGGGGGTACAATGAGCAGTTCTTC CASSRDRRGYNEQFF
TRBJ2-2 16 TRBD1 TRBV11-2 . TGTGCCAGCAGCACTCACCGGGACAGGAACACCGGGGAGCTGTTTTTT CASSTHRDRNTGELFF
TRBJ2-5 14 . TRBV20-1 . TGCAGTGCTAGAGTTTCGTACAGGGCAGAGACCCAGTACTTC CSARVSYRAETQYF
TRBJ2-5 13 . TRBV5-1 few TGCGCCAGCAGCTTGGGGGAAGAAGAGACCCAGTACTTC CASSLGEEETQYF
TRBJ2-7 17 TRBD1 TRBV9 . TGTGCCAGCAGCGTGGGGCCGGTGACAGGGGGCGTTTACGAGCAGTACTTC CASSVGPVTGGVYEQYF
TRBJ2-5 13 . TRBV11-1 . TGTGCCAGCCGCTCAGTAGTCCAAGAGACCCAGTACTTC CASRSVVQETQYF
TRBJ1-1 15 . TRBV7-3 . TGTGCCAGCAGCTTAAATGGCCAGATGAACACTGAAGCTTTCTTT CASSLNGQMNTEAFF
TRBJ2-1 15 TRBD2 TRBV6-1 . TGTGCCAGCAGTGAAGATGGCGGGAGTCGGGGTGAGCAGTTCTTC CASSEDGGSRGEQFF
TRBJ2-3 16 TRBD1 TRBV5-1 . TGCGCCAGCAGCCCCCGCCAGGGGGCGTCTACAGATACACAGTATTTT CASSPRQGASTDTQYF
TRBJ2-5 15 TRBD2 TRBV20-1 . TGCAGTGCCTATGGGACTAGCGGAGCTCAAGAGACCCAGTACTTC CSAYGTSGAQETQYF
TRBJ1-2 13 . TRBV12-3/TRBV12-4 . TGTGCCAGTCCGGATCCCCGGGACTATGGCTACACCTTC CASPDPRDYGYTF
TRBJ1-2 15 . TRBV9 . TGTGCCAGCAGCGTAGTTCAGGCCGGAAACTATGGCTACACCTTC CASSVVQAGNYGYTF
TRBJ2-5 14 TRBD2 TRBV20-1 . TGCAGTGTTGAAAGCGGGAGGGCCGCTGGGACCCAGTACTTC CSVESGRAAGTQYF
TRBJ2-1 15 TRBD2 TRBV9 few TGTGCCAGCAGCGTCAGGACTAGCGGGAGCAATGAGCAGTTCTTC CASSVRTSGSNEQFF
TRBJ2-1 17 . TRBV7-3 . TGTGCCAGCAGCCCCCAACCCGGGACTTGGACAATTAATGAGCAGTTCTTC CASSPQPGTWTINEQFF
TRBJ2-5 14 . TRBV7-3 few TGTGCCAGCAGCTCCCGTGGACCCCCGGAGACCCAGTACTTC CASSSRGPPETQYF
TRBJ2-1 10 . TRBV2 . TGTGCCAGCAGCCAGTCTGCGCAGTTCTTC CASSQSAQFF
TRBJ1-5 13 . TRBV7-2 . TGTGCCAGCAGCATACGGGACACTTCTGCCCAGCATTTT CASSIRDTSAQHF
TRBJ1-2 12 . TRBV29-1 . TGCAGCGCTGGGGGGAGCTCGGGTGGCTACACCTTC CSAGGSSGGYTF
TRBJ2-1 16 . TRBV19 few TGTGCCAGTAGTATCGAAACTAGCAGCTCCTACAATGAGCAGTTCTTC CASSIETSSSYNEQFF